The clone carrying this T cell receptor (beta chain) showed up just once. This specimen belongs to a study of blood T cell repertoires in COVID-19. For the study at large: Italy, Spain and the United States were the sources of the convalescent and acute COVID-19 samples.

Generated by immunoSEQ multiplex PCR, the TCRdb table keeps only in-frame clones and is missing some. The sample contains around 270,000 clones, more than 75% of which appear only once. The CDR3 spans 15 residues. CDR1 ENHRY and CDR2 SYGVKD come from the germline V gene. The ends lost 8 bases at V and 6 bases at J; junction bases unmatched: 6. This clonotype was obtained from a woman aged 50 to 65 with acute or convalescent COVID-19. This chain connects TRBV10-3 to TRBJ2-3, with 15 nucleotides matching TRBD2. Material: peripheral blood. The CDR3 bases are TGTGCCATCGGGGGGACTAGCGGGAGGAGTGATACGCAGTATTTT. Translation: CAIGGTSGRSDTQYF.